A selection of T cell receptor beta chains follows, all from one sample in a study of blood T cell repertoires in COVID-19. TCRdb's table, derived via immunoSEQ multiplex PCR, lists solely in-frame clones and lacks some. The repertoire holds under 300,000 clones, with 80% to 90% as singletons. Material for sequencing was peripheral blood. The receptor set was obtained from a woman aged 25 to 39 with COVID-19, enrolled during active disease. Both conserved end residues are part of each CDR3. A D gene is named only where the DNA matches it firmly. Only part of the rows carry a size: once, few, many, or a class if the clone is expanded.

V	D	J	size	CDR3	DNA
TRBV4-1	TRBD1	TRBJ2-7	few	CASSHNRQGPSYEQYF	TGCGCCAGCAGCCATAACCGACAGGGTCCCTCCTACGAGCAGTACTTC
TRBV27	TRBD2	TRBJ2-7	NA	CASSQGLAPYEQYF	TGTGCCAGCAGTCAAGGACTAGCTCCCTACGAGCAGTACTTC
TRBV5-1	TRBD2	TRBJ2-3	NA	CASSPSLAGSTDTQYF	TGCGCCAGCAGCCCCTCGCTAGCGGGGAGCACAGATACGCAGTATTTT
TRBV11-2	NA	TRBJ1-6	NA	CASSFFFPGQPLHF	TGTGCCAGCAGCTTTTTTTTCCCGGGACAACCCCTCCACTTT
TRBV28	NA	TRBJ1-1	NA	CASSVAGPGGPEAFF	TGTGCCAGCAGTGTTGCCGGTCCGGGGGGCCCTGAAGCTTTCTTT
TRBV16	TRBD1	TRBJ2-5	NA	CASSRKPTGVGETQYF	TGTGCCAGCAGCCGCAAACCTACAGGGGTCGGGGAGACCCAGTACTTC
TRBV5-1	NA	TRBJ2-1	NA	CASSLRVNEQFF	TGCGCCAGCAGTCTGCGAGTTAATGAGCAGTTCTTC
TRBV7-2	TRBD1	TRBJ1-6	NA	CASSLDLGQPNSPLHF	TGTGCCAGCAGCTTAGATCTGGGACAGCCTAATTCACCCCTCCACTTT
TRBV28	TRBD1	TRBJ1-1	NA	CASSLAGQVGFF	TGTGCCAGCAGTCTAGCGGGACAGGTTGGTTTCTTT
TRBV5-1	NA	TRBJ2-7	NA	CASSSNPVLYYEQYF	TGCGCCAGCAGCTCAAACCCAGTCTTGTACTACGAGCAGTACTTC
TRBV11-2	NA	TRBJ2-2	NA	CASSLASNTGELFF	TGTGCCAGCAGCTTAGCCTCGAACACCGGGGAGCTGTTTTTT
TRBV4-2	TRBD2	TRBJ2-2	NA	CASSQGAGLAATTGELFF	TGTGCCAGCAGCCAAGGCGCGGGACTAGCGGCCACCACCGGGGAGCTGTTTTTT
TRBV2	NA	TRBJ1-4	NA	CASPGERGELFF	TGTGCCAGCCCGGGGGAGCGAGGAGAACTGTTTTTT
TRBV11-2	NA	TRBJ1-5	few	CASSLEGDNQPQHF	TGTGCCAGCAGCTTAGAGGGCGACAATCAGCCCCAGCATTTT
TRBV6-5	TRBD1	TRBJ1-1	NA	CAAHRGMNTEAFF	TGTGCCGCGCACAGGGGGATGAACACTGAAGCTTTCTTT
TRBV5-6	TRBD1	TRBJ2-3	NA	CASSETGTGVTDTQYF	TGTGCCAGCAGCGAGACCGGGACAGGGGTAACAGATACGCAGTATTTT
TRBV7-9	TRBD1	TRBJ2-2	NA	CASSLAFLGQDDTGELFF	TGTGCCAGCAGCTTAGCGTTTTTAGGACAGGATGACACCGGGGAGCTGTTTTTT
TRBV24-1	NA	TRBJ1-2	NA	CATPCRVPTAEGGGYTF	TGTGCCACCCCCTGTCGGGTTCCGACCGCCGAGGGTGGAGGCTACACCTTC
TRBV5-4	TRBD2	TRBJ2-2	NA	CASSLDWTSGGTGELFF	TGTGCCAGCAGCTTGGATTGGACTAGCGGGGGAACCGGGGAGCTGTTTTTT
TRBV6-5	NA	TRBJ1-1	NA	CASSSYLTGLNTEAFF	TGTGCCAGCAGTTCCTATCTCACAGGCCTGAACACTGAAGCTTTCTTT
TRBV6-5	TRBD1	TRBJ2-2	NA	CASRGQLNTGELFF	TGTGCCAGCAGGGGACAGCTTAACACCGGGGAGCTGTTTTTT
TRBV6-6	NA	TRBJ1-6	once	CASSPREPDSPLHF	TGTGCCAGCAGTCCCCGGGAACCGGATTCACCCCTCCACTTT
TRBV27	NA	TRBJ1-5	NA	CASKPLIPTSPGDYSNQPQHF	TGTGCCAGCAAGCCACTTATACCCACCTCACCAGGGGACTATAGCAATCAGCCCCAGCATTTT
TRBV7-9	NA	TRBJ2-7	NA	CASSLQGYEQYF	TGTGCCAGCAGCTTACAGGGCTACGAGCAGTACTTC
TRBV4-2	TRBD1	TRBJ1-6	NA	CASSLGQGSNSPLHF	TGTGCCAGCAGTCTGGGACAGGGGAGTAATTCACCCCTCCACTTT
TRBV5-1	NA	TRBJ1-1	NA	CASSSGGINTEAFF	TGCGCCAGCAGCTCGGGCGGGATAAACACTGAAGCTTTCTTT
TRBV12-3/TRBV12-4	NA	TRBJ1-5	NA	CASSFINQPQHF	TGTGCCAGCAGTTTCATCAATCAGCCCCAGCATTTT
TRBV27	TRBD1	TRBJ2-7	NA	CASSPLDRGQVMYEQYF	TGTGCCAGCAGTCCGCTCGACAGGGGGCAAGTTATGTACGAGCAGTACTTC
TRBV5-1	NA	TRBJ2-5	NA	CASSFQGHIQETQYF	TGCGCCAGCAGCTTTCAGGGACACATACAAGAGACCCAGTACTTC
TRBV4-1	TRBD1	TRBJ1-4	once	CASSQRTGGREKLFF	TGCGCCAGCAGCCAGAGGACAGGGGGCCGTGAAAAACTGTTTTTT
TRBV6-4	NA	TRBJ1-2	NA	CASSDYTSEGYGYTF	TGTGCCAGCAGTGATTACACCTCCGAGGGCTATGGCTACACCTTC
TRBV19	NA	TRBJ2-5	NA	CASSSEPGESTQYF	TGTGCCAGTAGTTCCGAGCCGGGGGAGTCGACCCAGTACTTC
TRBV23-1	NA	TRBJ2-6	NA	CASRPLGGAGVPGANVLTF	TGCGCCAGCCGGCCCTTAGGAGGGGCTGGGGTTCCTGGGGCCAACGTCCTGACTTTC
TRBV7-9	TRBD2	TRBJ2-3	NA	CASTPPGLEANTQYF	TGTGCCAGCACGCCTCCGGGACTAGAGGCGAATACGCAGTATTTT
TRBV20-1	NA	TRBJ1-2	NA	CSARALSGYTF	TGCAGTGCCAGAGCTCTGAGTGGCTACACCTTC
TRBV2	TRBD2	TRBJ2-3	NA	CASSRAGTSGETTDTQYF	TGTGCCAGCAGCCGCGCCGGGACTAGCGGGGAGACCACAGATACGCAGTATTTT
TRBV18	TRBD1	TRBJ2-5	NA	CASSPQEAGGNQETQYF	TGTGCCAGCTCACCGCAGGAGGCAGGGGGTAACCAAGAGACCCAGTACTTC
TRBV7-2	TRBD2	TRBJ2-1	NA	CASSQERGAYNEQFF	TGTGCCAGCAGCCAGGAGCGGGGCGCCTACAATGAGCAGTTCTTC
TRBV2	TRBD1	TRBJ2-4	NA	CASSGQGKNIQYF	TGTGCCAGTTCGGGACAGGGGAAAAACATTCAGTACTTC
TRBV6-5	NA	TRBJ2-7	NA	CASTRATSYEQYF	TGTGCCAGCACGCGGGCCACCTCCTACGAGCAGTACTTC
TRBV7-7	TRBD1	TRBJ1-5	NA	CASSPGTASNQPQHF	TGTGCCAGCAGCCCCGGGACAGCTAGCAATCAGCCCCAGCATTTT
TRBV11-2	TRBD2	TRBJ2-1	NA	CASSDGGSSYNEQFF	TGTGCCAGCAGCGACGGGGGGAGCTCCTACAATGAGCAGTTCTTC
TRBV5-1	NA	TRBJ2-3	NA	CASSLRGDTQYF	TGCGCCAGCAGCTTGCGCGGGGATACGCAGTATTTT
TRBV7-2	NA	TRBJ2-1	NA	CASSSYGGLNEQFF	TGTGCCAGCAGCTCCTACGGGGGGCTTAATGAGCAGTTCTTC
TRBV5-5	NA	TRBJ1-4	NA	CASSLVRATNEKLFF	TGTGCCAGCAGCTTGGTTCGAGCAACTAATGAAAAACTGTTTTTT
TRBV27	TRBD1	TRBJ1-1	NA	CASSSGQGMNTEAFF	TGTGCCAGCAGTTCAGGACAGGGGATGAACACTGAAGCTTTCTTT
TRBV2	NA	TRBJ2-7	NA	CATTDRPSYEQYF	TGTGCCACCACGGACAGACCATCCTACGAGCAGTACTTC
TRBV4-1	TRBD1	TRBJ1-6	NA	CASRSPGQGAGSPLHF	TGCGCCAGCAGGTCCCCGGGACAGGGGGCAGGGTCACCCCTCCACTTT
TRBV5-1	NA	TRBJ1-5	NA	CASSLDGGNQPQHF	TGCGCCAGCAGCCTGGACGGGGGCAATCAGCCCCAGCATTTT
TRBV7-9	NA	TRBJ2-6	NA	CASSLEPSGANVLTF	TGTGCCAGCAGCTTAGAACCTAGTGGGGCCAACGTCCTGACTTTC
TRBV19	TRBD2	TRBJ2-7	NA	CASSIDREGEDPYEQYF	TGTGCCAGTAGTATAGATCGGGAGGGTGAAGATCCCTACGAGCAGTACTTC
TRBV18	TRBD1	TRBJ2-1	once	CASSPDRTVYNEQFF	TGTGCCAGCTCACCGGACAGGACCGTGTACAATGAGCAGTTCTTC
TRBV18	TRBD1	TRBJ1-2	NA	CASSPKSRGSVNYGYTF	TGTGCCAGCTCACCGAAAAGCAGGGGGTCAGTAAACTATGGCTACACCTTC
TRBV10-2	NA	TRBJ2-7	NA	CASREAGSYEQYF	TGCGCCAGCAGGGAGGCGGGGTCCTACGAGCAGTACTTC